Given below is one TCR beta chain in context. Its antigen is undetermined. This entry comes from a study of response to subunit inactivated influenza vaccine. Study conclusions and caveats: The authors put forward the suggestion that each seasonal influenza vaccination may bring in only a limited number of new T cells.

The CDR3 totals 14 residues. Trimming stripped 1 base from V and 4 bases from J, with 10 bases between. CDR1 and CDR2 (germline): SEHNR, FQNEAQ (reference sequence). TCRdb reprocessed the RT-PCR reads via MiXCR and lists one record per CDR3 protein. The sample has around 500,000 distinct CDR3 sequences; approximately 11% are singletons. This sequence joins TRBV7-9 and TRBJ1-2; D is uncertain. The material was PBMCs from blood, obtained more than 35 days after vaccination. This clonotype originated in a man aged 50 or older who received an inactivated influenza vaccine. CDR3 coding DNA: TGTGCCAGCAGCTTAGTAGGCGGCTTCTATGGCTACACCTTC. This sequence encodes CASSLVGGFYGYTF.